The rows below give T cell receptor beta chains drawn from one sample of a study of T cell changes during pregnancy in multiple sclerosis. Repertoires were generated with immunoSEQ multiplex PCR, while TCRdb's copy carries only in-frame clones and drops some. In the table there are roughly 35,000 clones, around nine tenths of which are singletons. Sequencing used CD8+ T cells from peripheral blood mononuclear cells, obtained before pregnancy. Receptors were obtained from a female donor with multiple sclerosis, enrolled in a pregnancy study. Each CDR3 is given with its conserved first and last residue. The D gene is left open where the match is weak. Some rows have no size entry. The others give once, few or many, or a class for an expanded clone.

abundance: -
len: 15
j_gene: TRBJ1-1
v_gene: TRBV11-2
d_gene: -
CDR3aa: CASSQPGRMNTEAFF
CDR3nt: TGTGCCAGCAGCCAACCGGGAAGGATGAACACTGAAGCTTTCTTT

abundance: -
len: 15
j_gene: TRBJ2-7
v_gene: TRBV11-2
d_gene: -
CDR3aa: CASRPLSTAAYEQYF
CDR3nt: TGTGCCAGCCGCCCCCTTTCGACAGCAGCCTACGAGCAGTACTTC

abundance: -
len: 11
j_gene: TRBJ2-5
v_gene: TRBV6-5
d_gene: -
CDR3aa: CATTRGETQYF
CDR3nt: TGTGCCACCACAAGGGGGGAGACCCAGTACTTC

abundance: once
len: 16
j_gene: TRBJ2-7
v_gene: TRBV19
d_gene: TRBD2
CDR3aa: CASSIVGGGTIYEQYF
CDR3nt: TGTGCCAGTAGTATAGTAGGCGGGGGGACCATCTACGAGCAGTACTTC

abundance: -
len: 15
j_gene: TRBJ1-2
v_gene: TRBV19
d_gene: TRBD1
CDR3aa: CASSKTGTGGSGYTF
CDR3nt: TGTGCCAGTAGTAAGACCGGGACAGGAGGGTCTGGCTACACCTTC

abundance: -
len: 16
j_gene: TRBJ1-2
v_gene: TRBV18
d_gene: TRBD1
CDR3aa: CASSHIQGQRNYGYTF
CDR3nt: TGTGCCAGCTCCCATATCCAGGGACAGAGAAACTATGGCTACACCTTC

abundance: -
len: 15
j_gene: TRBJ1-6
v_gene: TRBV10-3
d_gene: TRBD1
CDR3aa: CAIGAGTGPNSPLHF
CDR3nt: TGTGCCATTGGGGCCGGGACAGGCCCCAATTCACCCCTCCACTTT

abundance: -
len: 17
j_gene: TRBJ2-4
v_gene: TRBV14
d_gene: -
CDR3aa: CASSHFKQPLAKNIQYF
CDR3nt: TGTGCCAGCAGCCATTTCAAACAGCCGCTAGCCAAAAACATTCAGTACTTC

abundance: -
len: 13
j_gene: TRBJ2-7
v_gene: TRBV4-1
d_gene: -
CDR3aa: CASSSNRAYEQYF
CDR3nt: TGCGCCAGCAGCTCAAACCGTGCGTACGAGCAGTACTTC

abundance: -
len: 15
j_gene: TRBJ2-1
v_gene: TRBV5-8
d_gene: TRBD2
CDR3aa: CASSLTSGQYNEQFF
CDR3nt: TGTGCCAGCAGCTTAACTAGCGGGCAATACAATGAGCAGTTCTTC

abundance: -
len: 16
j_gene: TRBJ2-3
v_gene: TRBV5-5
d_gene: -
CDR3aa: CASSLVGGTGTDTQYF
CDR3nt: TGTGCCAGCAGCTTGGTTGGGGGGACCGGCACAGATACGCAGTATTTT

abundance: -
len: 13
j_gene: TRBJ1-5
v_gene: TRBV19
d_gene: -
CDR3aa: CASKFRGNQPQHF
CDR3nt: TGTGCCAGTAAGTTCCGGGGGAATCAGCCCCAGCATTTT

abundance: -
len: 17
j_gene: TRBJ1-1
v_gene: TRBV19
d_gene: TRBD1
CDR3aa: CASSVLSWTGKGTEAFF
CDR3nt: TGTGCCAGTAGTGTTCTTTCCTGGACAGGGAAAGGGACTGAAGCTTTCTTT

abundance: -
len: 11
j_gene: TRBJ1-1
v_gene: TRBV7-9
d_gene: TRBD1
CDR3aa: CASKETGGAFF
CDR3nt: TGTGCCAGCAAAGAGACAGGGGGAGCTTTCTTT

abundance: -
len: 13
j_gene: TRBJ2-7
v_gene: TRBV19
d_gene: TRBD1
CDR3aa: CASSPGTAYEQYF
CDR3nt: TGTGCCAGTAGTCCCGGGACAGCCTACGAGCAGTACTTC

abundance: few
len: 15
j_gene: TRBJ2-1
v_gene: TRBV5-4
d_gene: TRBD2
CDR3aa: CASSLGWGGYNEQFF
CDR3nt: TGTGCCAGCAGCTTGGGGTGGGGGGGTTACAATGAGCAGTTCTTC

abundance: -
len: 13
j_gene: TRBJ2-7
v_gene: TRBV30
d_gene: TRBD1
CDR3aa: CAWRAGGTYEQYF
CDR3nt: TGTGCCTGGAGGGCAGGGGGCACGTACGAGCAGTACTTC

abundance: -
len: 16
j_gene: TRBJ2-5
v_gene: TRBV4-2
d_gene: TRBD2
CDR3aa: CASSQEQRGGQETQYF
CDR3nt: TGTGCCAGCAGCCAAGAACAGCGGGGGGGCCAAGAGACCCAGTACTTC

abundance: few
len: 16
j_gene: TRBJ2-2
v_gene: TRBV16
d_gene: -
CDR3aa: CASSQYTGLNTGELFF
CDR3nt: TGTGCCAGCAGCCAATATACCGGGTTGAACACCGGGGAGCTGTTTTTT

abundance: -
len: 16
j_gene: TRBJ1-1
v_gene: TRBV27
d_gene: -
CDR3aa: CASSPSQRQLNTEAFF
CDR3nt: TGTGCCAGCAGTCCCAGCCAGAGGCAGCTTAACACTGAAGCTTTCTTT

abundance: -
len: 15
j_gene: TRBJ1-2
v_gene: TRBV2
d_gene: -
CDR3aa: CASSDRAGDNYGYTF
CDR3nt: TGTGCCAGCAGTGATAGGGCAGGGGATAACTATGGCTACACCTTC

abundance: once
len: 15
j_gene: TRBJ1-5
v_gene: TRBV6-1
d_gene: -
CDR3aa: CASSDSTREDQPQHF
CDR3nt: TGTGCCAGCAGTGATTCGACGCGGGAGGACCAGCCCCAGCATTTT

abundance: -
len: 14
j_gene: TRBJ2-7
v_gene: TRBV27
d_gene: -
CDR3aa: CASQTVGSSYEQYF
CDR3nt: TGTGCCAGCCAAACGGTCGGGAGCTCCTACGAGCAGTACTTC

abundance: -
len: 14
j_gene: TRBJ1-6
v_gene: TRBV6-1
d_gene: -
CDR3aa: CASSVAPENSPLHF
CDR3nt: TGTGCCAGCAGTGTTGCGCCGGAGAATTCACCCCTCCACTTT

abundance: -
len: 16
j_gene: TRBJ1-6
v_gene: TRBV5-1
d_gene: TRBD1
CDR3aa: CASSLGPQGPNSPLHF
CDR3nt: TGCGCCAGCAGCTTGGGCCCACAGGGGCCTAATTCACCCCTCCACTTT

abundance: -
len: 16
j_gene: TRBJ1-1
v_gene: TRBV4-2
d_gene: -
CDR3aa: CASSQDRDRKNTEAFF
CDR3nt: TGTGCCAGCAGCCAAGATCGTGACAGAAAGAACACTGAAGCTTTCTTT

abundance: once
len: 14
j_gene: TRBJ1-2
v_gene: TRBV5-1
d_gene: -
CDR3aa: CASSSSGDPYGYTF
CDR3nt: TGCGCCAGCAGCTCGTCGGGGGACCCCTATGGCTACACCTTC

abundance: -
len: 14
j_gene: TRBJ2-7
v_gene: TRBV18
d_gene: TRBD1
CDR3aa: CASSRSQGASEQYF
CDR3nt: TGTGCCAGCTCCCGGTCACAGGGGGCATCCGAGCAGTACTTC

abundance: -
len: 13
j_gene: TRBJ2-7
v_gene: TRBV6-1
d_gene: TRBD1
CDR3aa: CASILGQGYEQYF
CDR3nt: TGTGCCAGCATCCTGGGACAGGGCTACGAGCAGTACTTC

abundance: -
len: 16
j_gene: TRBJ2-2
v_gene: TRBV19
d_gene: TRBD1
CDR3aa: CASSRPGQGVTGELFF
CDR3nt: TGTGCCAGTAGTAGGCCGGGACAGGGAGTCACCGGGGAGCTGTTTTTT

abundance: -
len: 13
j_gene: TRBJ1-3
v_gene: TRBV4-3
d_gene: -
CDR3aa: CASSPARGNTIYF
CDR3nt: TGCGCCAGCAGCCCGGCGAGGGGAAACACCATATATTTT

abundance: once
len: 15
j_gene: TRBJ2-1
v_gene: TRBV19
d_gene: TRBD2
CDR3aa: CASSPGLGNRDEQFF
CDR3nt: TGTGCCAGTAGTCCAGGACTAGGGAATAGGGATGAGCAGTTCTTC

abundance: -
len: 16
j_gene: TRBJ1-5
v_gene: TRBV19
d_gene: -
CDR3aa: CASSIGGHDFNQPQHF
CDR3nt: TGTGCCAGTAGTATAGGGGGACACGATTTCAATCAGCCCCAGCATTTT

abundance: few
len: 14
j_gene: TRBJ1-6
v_gene: TRBV27
d_gene: TRBD1
CDR3aa: CASSQDRGHSPLHF
CDR3nt: TGTGCCAGCAGTCAAGACAGGGGTCATTCACCCCTCCACTTT

abundance: -
len: 15
j_gene: TRBJ1-5
v_gene: TRBV27
d_gene: -
CDR3aa: CASSSGTTSNQPQHF
CDR3nt: TGTGCCAGCAGTTCCGGGACAACAAGCAATCAGCCCCAGCATTTT

abundance: -
len: 14
j_gene: TRBJ1-1
v_gene: TRBV5-4
d_gene: TRBD1
CDR3aa: CASSLTGDNTEAFF
CDR3nt: TGTGCCAGCAGCTTGACAGGGGATAACACTGAAGCTTTCTTT

abundance: -
len: 16
j_gene: TRBJ1-4
v_gene: TRBV7-2
d_gene: TRBD1
CDR3aa: CASSVRQGTFFEKLFF
CDR3nt: TGTGCCAGCAGCGTAAGACAGGGAACCTTTTTTGAAAAACTGTTTTTT

abundance: -
len: 16
j_gene: TRBJ2-5
v_gene: TRBV4-2
d_gene: -
CDR3aa: CASSQDAASPRETQYF
CDR3nt: TGTGCCAGCAGCCAAGATGCGGCTAGTCCGCGTGAGACCCAGTACTTC

abundance: -
len: 13
j_gene: TRBJ1-1
v_gene: TRBV7-9
d_gene: -
CDR3aa: CASSPAGATEAFF
CDR3nt: TGTGCCAGCAGCCCCGCGGGGGCGACTGAAGCTTTCTTT

abundance: -
len: 16
j_gene: TRBJ1-6
v_gene: TRBV27
d_gene: -
CDR3aa: CASSLFPVDSGSPLHF
CDR3nt: TGTGCCAGCAGTTTATTTCCCGTAGATTCAGGGTCACCCCTCCACTTT

abundance: medium-sized
len: 15
j_gene: TRBJ1-2
v_gene: TRBV19
d_gene: TRBD1
CDR3aa: CASSKTGGGSDGYTF
CDR3nt: TGTGCCAGTAGTAAGACAGGGGGTGGCTCCGATGGCTACACCTTC

abundance: -
len: 15
j_gene: TRBJ2-7
v_gene: TRBV7-6
d_gene: TRBD1
CDR3aa: CASSPRAGGNGEQYF
CDR3nt: TGTGCCAGCAGCCCGCGCGCAGGGGGCAATGGCGAGCAGTACTTC

abundance: -
len: 15
j_gene: TRBJ1-2
v_gene: TRBV27
d_gene: -
CDR3aa: CASSSFSGANYGYTF
CDR3nt: TGTGCCAGCAGTTCCTTCTCCGGAGCTAACTATGGCTACACCTTC

abundance: -
len: 19
j_gene: TRBJ2-3
v_gene: TRBV4-2
d_gene: TRBD2
CDR3aa: CASSQQGASGNEDTDTQYF
CDR3nt: TGTGCCAGCAGCCAACAAGGGGCTAGCGGGAACGAAGACACAGATACGCAGTATTTT